This note documents a single TCR beta chain sequence. The CDR3 contains 11 residues. Germline V lookup: CDR1 SGHTA, CDR2 FQGNSA. This sample was included in a study of monozygotic twins with inflammatory bowel disease. TCRdb re-called the 5' RACE reads and catalogs CDR3 proteins one per entry, DNA excluded. The sample's table shows 150,000 to 200,000 distinct CDR3 sequences. This chain connects TRBV7-2 to TRBJ2-2. Material for sequencing was blood. The sequence derives from a human donor with ulcerative colitis or Crohn's disease, or a healthy co-twin of an affected twin (not recorded which). Here the CDR3 reads CASGNFGELFF.